The rows below give T cell receptor beta chains drawn from one sample of a study of blood T cell repertoires in COVID-19. Generated by immunoSEQ multiplex PCR, the TCRdb table keeps only in-frame clones and is missing some. The sample consists of around 140,000 clones, 65% to 90% of them appearing once. The source material was peripheral blood. These receptors came from a man aged 60 to 75 with active or convalescent COVID-19. Each CDR3 is given with its conserved first and last residue. D genes are given only for firm matches. The size field is filled for only some rows; it gives once, few, many or a size class.

j_call clone_size v_call d_call cdr3_nt cdr3_aa
TRBJ1-2 . TRBV30 . TGTGCCTGGAGTGTAGTCAGCGCTAACTATGGCTACACCTTC CAWSVVSANYGYTF
TRBJ1-3 . TRBV14 TRBD1 TGTGCCAGCAGCAGACAGGGAACTGGAAACACCATATATTTT CASSRQGTGNTIYF
TRBJ1-5 . TRBV7-2 TRBD1 TGTGCCAGCAGCTTAGGGTCGGACAGGGGCAGTCAGCCCCAGCATTTT CASSLGSDRGSQPQHF
TRBJ2-1 . TRBV4-1 TRBD1 TGCGCCAGCAGCTACCGGAAGGGGGCCAGCTCCTACAATGAGCAGTTCTTC CASSYRKGASSYNEQFF
TRBJ1-1 . TRBV27 . TGTGCCAGCAGTATCTCAGGGGATTTGTTAGCTTTCTTT CASSISGDLLAFF
TRBJ1-5 . TRBV2 . TGTGCCAGCAGTGGGGGGGTGAGGCCCCAGCATTTT CASSGGVRPQHF
TRBJ2-7 . TRBV29-1 . TGCAGTGGACAGCAATCTGATTACGAGCAGTACTTC CSGQQSDYEQYF
TRBJ2-5 . TRBV5-1 . TGCGCCAGCAGCTTGGCCGGTAGTGAGACCCAGTACTTC CASSLAGSETQYF
TRBJ1-2 . TRBV6-2/TRBV6-3 . TGTGCCAGCAGCTTATCTGCCGGGATGAACTATGGCTACACCTTC CASSLSAGMNYGYTF
TRBJ1-1 . TRBV10-1 TRBD1 TGCGCCAGCAGTGCCGGAGCAGGGGGGAGCACTGAAGCTTTCTTT CASSAGAGGSTEAFF
TRBJ1-3 . TRBV7-2 . TGTGCCAGCAGCTTACAGGGTGGATCTGGAAACACCATATATTTT CASSLQGGSGNTIYF
TRBJ2-3 few TRBV24-1 TRBD1 TGTGCCACCAGTGACCCTCGGACAGGGCTAAGCACAGATACGCAGTATTTT CATSDPRTGLSTDTQYF
TRBJ1-2 . TRBV9 TRBD1 TGTGCCAGCAGCGGAAGGACAGGGGGCGGCAGCTATGGCTACACCTTC CASSGRTGGGSYGYTF
TRBJ1-3 . TRBV5-1 TRBD1 TGCGCCAGCAGCGGCGGACAGGGGATCTCTGGAAACACCATATATTTT CASSGGQGISGNTIYF
TRBJ2-7 . TRBV7-6 TRBD1 TGTGCCAGCAGCCAAGGGACAGGGAGCTCCTACGAGCAGTACTTC CASSQGTGSSYEQYF
TRBJ1-3 . TRBV2 TRBD1 TGTGCCAGCAGGGGACAGGTTTCTGGAAACACCATATATTTT CASRGQVSGNTIYF
TRBJ2-5 . TRBV7-2 TRBD1 TGTGCCAGCAGCTTAGGGGCAGGGGGCGCGAACCAAGAGACCCAGTACTTC CASSLGAGGANQETQYF
TRBJ2-2 . TRBV4-2 TRBD1 TGTGCCAGCAGCCGCCAGCAGGGGGACACCGGGGAGCTGTTTTTT CASSRQQGDTGELFF
TRBJ1-2 . TRBV18 . TGTGCCAGCTCACCACCGGCAGGGGATGATGGCTACACCTTC CASSPPAGDDGYTF
TRBJ1-3 . TRBV28 . TGTGCCAGCAGTTTATTAGCTAGCTCTGGAAACACCATATATTTT CASSLLASSGNTIYF